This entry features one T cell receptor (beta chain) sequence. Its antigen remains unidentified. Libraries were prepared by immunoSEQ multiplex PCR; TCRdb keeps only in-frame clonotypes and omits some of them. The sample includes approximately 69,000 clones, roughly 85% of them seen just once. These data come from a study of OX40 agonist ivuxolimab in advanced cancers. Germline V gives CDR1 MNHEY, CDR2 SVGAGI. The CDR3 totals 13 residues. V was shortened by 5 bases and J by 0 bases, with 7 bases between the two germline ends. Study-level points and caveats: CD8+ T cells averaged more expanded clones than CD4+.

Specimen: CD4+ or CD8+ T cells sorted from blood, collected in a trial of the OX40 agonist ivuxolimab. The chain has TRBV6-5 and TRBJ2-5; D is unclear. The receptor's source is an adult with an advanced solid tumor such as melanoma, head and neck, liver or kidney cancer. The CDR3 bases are TGTGCCAGCAGTAGACGGAACCAAGAGACCCAGTACTTC. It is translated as CASSRRNQETQYF.